The TCR beta chain described here comes from a study of T cells in Graves' hyperthyroidism and ophthalmopathy. This clonotype was found many times. Amplification of TCR beta CDR3 regions was performed using RNA transcripts as template. TCR CDR3 underwent first-round RT-PCR with the HTBI primer set. One entry per CDR3 protein results from TCRdb running MiXCR on the multiplex PCR reads. Found here are hundreds of thousands of distinct CDR3 sequences, approximately 14% of them singletons; the top ten hold about a tenth. V shed 2 bases and J shed 5 bases, with 15 bases lying between them. The CDR3 length is 15 residues. Germline CDR1 and CDR2: KGHSH and LQKENI.

Sample: blood. This chain connects TRBV18 to TRBJ1-1; D is uncertain. This TCR was sampled from a woman aged 18-30 years with Graves' hyperthyroidism. CDR3 sequence: CASSPFQDKRTEAFF. The DNA of the CDR3 is TGTGCCAGCTCACCATTTCAGGATAAGAGAACTGAAGCTTTCTTT.